This TCR beta chain derives from a study of CD8 T cells in ankylosing spondylitis. Study results and caveats: Apparently characteristic of ankylosing spondylitis blood was a TCR beta motif (about 8 highly homologous variants). Reportedly, significant enrichment of disease-linked clones occurred in matched ankylosing spondylitis synovial fluid. Previous work reported some of these motif variants in the synovial fluid and blood of reactive arthritis.

In this sample, this clonotype turned up a few times. Its antigen is as yet unknown. Looked up from germline, CDR1 is LGHDT and CDR2 is YNNKEL (reference sequence). Trimming cost V 4 bases and J 0 bases; bases outside gene matches: 8. This CDR3 is built from 17 residues. 5'-RACE, quantitative and with molecular barcodes, yielded the TCR beta libraries. TCRdb fed the 5' RACE reads into MiXCR, producing one record per CDR3 protein. The data contain around 540,000 distinct CDR3 sequences, 10% to 15% of them singletons. The V call is TRBV3-1, the J call TRBJ2-1, with TRBD2 matching 8 bases. The sequence was obtained from a male donor with ankylosing spondylitis. Sequenced: blood, either unsorted or a sorted T cell fraction (not recorded which). The CDR3 sequence is CASSRPRGVVSYNEQFF. The CDR3 DNA reads as TGTGCCAGCAGCCGACCGCGGGGGGTGGTCTCCTACAATGAGCAGTTCTTC.